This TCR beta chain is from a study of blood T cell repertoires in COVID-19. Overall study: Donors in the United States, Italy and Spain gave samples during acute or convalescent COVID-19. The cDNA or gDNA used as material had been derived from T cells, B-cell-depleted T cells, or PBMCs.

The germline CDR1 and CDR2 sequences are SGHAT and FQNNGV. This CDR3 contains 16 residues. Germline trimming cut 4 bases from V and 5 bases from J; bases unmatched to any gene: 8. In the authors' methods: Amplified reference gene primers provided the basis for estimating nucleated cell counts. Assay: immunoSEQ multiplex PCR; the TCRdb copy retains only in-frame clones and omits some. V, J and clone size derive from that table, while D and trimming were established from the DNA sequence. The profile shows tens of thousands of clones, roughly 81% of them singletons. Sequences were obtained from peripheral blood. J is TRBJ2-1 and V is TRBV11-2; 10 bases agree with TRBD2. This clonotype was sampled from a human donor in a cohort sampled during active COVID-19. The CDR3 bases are TGTGCCAGCAGCTCTCTAGCGGGAGCGATGAACAATGAGCAGTTCTTC. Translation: CASSSLAGAMNNEQFF.